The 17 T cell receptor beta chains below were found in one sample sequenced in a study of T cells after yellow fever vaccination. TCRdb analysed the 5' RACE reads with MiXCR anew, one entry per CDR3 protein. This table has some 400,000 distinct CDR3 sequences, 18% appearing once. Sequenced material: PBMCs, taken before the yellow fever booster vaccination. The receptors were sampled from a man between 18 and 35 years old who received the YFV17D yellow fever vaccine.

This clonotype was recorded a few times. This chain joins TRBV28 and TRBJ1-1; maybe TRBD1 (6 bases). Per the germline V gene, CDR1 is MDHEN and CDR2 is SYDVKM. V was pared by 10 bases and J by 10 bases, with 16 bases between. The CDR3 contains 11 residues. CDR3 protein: CAIRGRWGAFF. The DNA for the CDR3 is TGTGCCATCAGGGGCCGTTGGGGAGCTTTCTTT.

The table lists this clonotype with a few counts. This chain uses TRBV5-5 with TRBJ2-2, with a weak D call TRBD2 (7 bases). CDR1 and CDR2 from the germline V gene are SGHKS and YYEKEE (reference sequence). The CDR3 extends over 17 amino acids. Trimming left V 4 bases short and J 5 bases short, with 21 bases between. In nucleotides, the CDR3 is TGTGCCAGCAGCCTACCAGGGGCGGGGGCGAGGACCGGGGAGCTGTTTTTT. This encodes CASSLPGAGARTGELFF. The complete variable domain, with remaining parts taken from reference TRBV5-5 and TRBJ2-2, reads DAGVTQSPTHLIKTRGQQVTLRCSPISGHKSVSWYQQVLGQGPQFIFQYYEKEERGRGNFPDRFSARQFPNYSSELNVNALLLGDSALYLCASSLPGAGARTGELFFGEGSRLTVL.

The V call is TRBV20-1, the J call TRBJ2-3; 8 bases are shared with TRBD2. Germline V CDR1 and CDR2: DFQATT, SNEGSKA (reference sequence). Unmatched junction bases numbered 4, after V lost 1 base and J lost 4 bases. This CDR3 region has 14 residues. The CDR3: CSARAGLAADTQYF. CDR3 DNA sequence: TGCAGTGCTAGAGCTGGACTAGCAGCAGATACGCAGTATTTT.

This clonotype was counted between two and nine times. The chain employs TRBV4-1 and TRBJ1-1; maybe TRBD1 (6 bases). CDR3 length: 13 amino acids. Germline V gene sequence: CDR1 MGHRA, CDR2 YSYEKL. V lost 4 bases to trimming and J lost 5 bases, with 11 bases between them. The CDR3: CASSLWGQTEAFF. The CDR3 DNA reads TGCGCCAGCAGCCTTTGGGGACAAACTGAAGCTTTCTTT.

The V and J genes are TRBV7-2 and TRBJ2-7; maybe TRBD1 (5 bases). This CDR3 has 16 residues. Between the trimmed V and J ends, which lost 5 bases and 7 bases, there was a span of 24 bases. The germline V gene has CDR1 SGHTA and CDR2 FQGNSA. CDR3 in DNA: TGTGCCAGCAGCACGCAGTCCGTGGTTGGGGCTGTGGAGCAGTACTTC. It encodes CASSTQSVVGAVEQYF.

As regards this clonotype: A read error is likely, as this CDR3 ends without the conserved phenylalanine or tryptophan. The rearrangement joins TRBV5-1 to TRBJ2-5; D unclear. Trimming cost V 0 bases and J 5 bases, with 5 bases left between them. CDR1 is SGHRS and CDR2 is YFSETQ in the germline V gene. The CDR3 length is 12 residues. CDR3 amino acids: CASSLDGETQYL. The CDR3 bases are TGCGCCAGCAGCTTGGACGGGGAGACCCAGTACCTC.

CDR3 sequence (DNA): TGCAGCGTTGAAGACCCACAGCAAGGTGGCTACACCTTC. Translated, it gives CSVEDPQQGGYTF. This rearrangement joins TRBV29-1 to TRBJ1-2; D not certain. Per germline, CDR1 SQVTM and CDR2 ANQGSEA. The CDR3 runs 13 residues. V gave up 0 bases and J gave up 7 bases, with 12 bases separating them.

DNA of the CDR3: TGTGCCACCAGTGATCCGGGACGGGGTAGCCAAGAGACCCAGTACTTC. Amino acid sequence: CATSDPGRGSQETQYF. The chain uses TRBV24-1 and TRBJ2-5; either TRBD1 or TRBD2 may fit D (5 bases each). Germline loops: CDR1 KGHDR, CDR2 SFDVKD. With 3 bases removed from V and 1 base from J, the gap between germline ends came to 14 bases. The CDR3 contains 16 residues.

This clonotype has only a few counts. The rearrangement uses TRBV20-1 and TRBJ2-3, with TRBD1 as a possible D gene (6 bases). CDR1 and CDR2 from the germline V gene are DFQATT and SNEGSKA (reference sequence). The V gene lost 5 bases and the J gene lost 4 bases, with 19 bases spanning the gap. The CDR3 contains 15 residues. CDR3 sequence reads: CSAASRGDWSDTQYF. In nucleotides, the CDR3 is TGCAGTGCTGCTTCCAGGGGAGATTGGTCAGATACGCAGTATTTT.

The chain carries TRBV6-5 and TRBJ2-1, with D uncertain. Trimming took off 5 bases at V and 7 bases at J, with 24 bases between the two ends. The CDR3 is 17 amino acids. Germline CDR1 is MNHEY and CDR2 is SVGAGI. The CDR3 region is CASSPLGQKGPGNEQFF. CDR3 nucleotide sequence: TGTGCCAGCAGTCCCCTTGGGCAGAAAGGTCCTGGGAATGAGCAGTTCTTC.

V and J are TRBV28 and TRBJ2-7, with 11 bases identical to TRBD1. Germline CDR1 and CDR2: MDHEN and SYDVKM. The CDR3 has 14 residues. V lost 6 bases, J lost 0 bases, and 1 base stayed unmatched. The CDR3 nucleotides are TGTGCCAGCAGAGGACAGGGGGCCTCCTACGAGCAGTACGTC. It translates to CASRGQGASYEQYV.

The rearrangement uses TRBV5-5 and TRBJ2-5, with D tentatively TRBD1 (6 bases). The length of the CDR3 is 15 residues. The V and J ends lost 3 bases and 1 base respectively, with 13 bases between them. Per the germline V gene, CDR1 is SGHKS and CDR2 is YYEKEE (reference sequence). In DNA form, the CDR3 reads TGTGCCAGCAGCTCCCCACAGGGTCCCCAAGAGACCCAGTACTTC. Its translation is CASSSPQGPQETQYF.

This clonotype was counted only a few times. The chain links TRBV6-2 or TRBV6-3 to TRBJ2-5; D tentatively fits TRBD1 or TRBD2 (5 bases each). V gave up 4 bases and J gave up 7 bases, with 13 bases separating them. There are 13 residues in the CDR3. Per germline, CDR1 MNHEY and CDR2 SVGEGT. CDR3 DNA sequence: TGTGCCAGCAGTTCGGGCAGGGACGTGACCCAGTACTTC. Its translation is CASSSGRDVTQYF.

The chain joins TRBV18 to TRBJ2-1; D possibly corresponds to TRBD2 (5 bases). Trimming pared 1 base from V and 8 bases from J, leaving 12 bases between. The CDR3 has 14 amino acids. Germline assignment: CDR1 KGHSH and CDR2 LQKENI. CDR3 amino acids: CASSPLAGSDEQFF. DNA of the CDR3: TGTGCCAGCTCACCACTGGCGGGTAGCGATGAGCAGTTCTTC.

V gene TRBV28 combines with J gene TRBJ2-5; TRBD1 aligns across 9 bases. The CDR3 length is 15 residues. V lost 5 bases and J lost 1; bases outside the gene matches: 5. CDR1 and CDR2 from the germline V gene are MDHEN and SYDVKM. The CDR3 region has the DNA TGTGCCAGCAGTGCGCTACAGGGGGCCCAAGAGACCCAGTACTTC. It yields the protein CASSALQGAQETQYF.

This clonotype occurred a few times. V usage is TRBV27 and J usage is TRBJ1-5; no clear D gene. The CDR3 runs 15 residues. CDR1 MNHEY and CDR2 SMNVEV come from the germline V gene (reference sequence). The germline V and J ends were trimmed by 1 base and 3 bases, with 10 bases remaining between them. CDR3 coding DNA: TGTGCCAGCAGTTTATATTCGGGTCACAATCAGCCCCAGCATTTT. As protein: CASSLYSGHNQPQHF.

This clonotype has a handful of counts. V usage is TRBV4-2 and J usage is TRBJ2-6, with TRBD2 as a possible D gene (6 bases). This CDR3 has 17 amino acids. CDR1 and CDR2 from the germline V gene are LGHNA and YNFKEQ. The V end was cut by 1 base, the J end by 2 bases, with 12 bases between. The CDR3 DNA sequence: TGTGCCAGCAGCCAAGCCGGGGGTGGGGCTGGGGCCAACGTCCTGACTTTC. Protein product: CASSQAGGGAGANVLTF.